This TCR beta chain was captured in a study of CD8 T cells in ankylosing spondylitis. General study findings and limits: A motif of roughly 8 highly homologous TCR beta variants was seen as apparently characteristic of ankylosing spondylitis blood. According to the report, clones linked to the disease were significantly enriched in matched synovial fluid samples taken from ankylosing spondylitis patients.

Library preparation for TCR beta used quantitative 5'-RACE with molecular barcodes. TCRdb recomputed calls from the 5' RACE reads with MiXCR, one row per CDR3 protein. The profile covers about 24,000 distinct CDR3 sequences, with less than 20% appearing a single time and around 27% taken by the ten largest. Concerning this clonotype: Its target is not known.

V lost 3 bases and J lost 3, with 10 bases in between. The CDR3 is 14 amino acids. CDR1 and CDR2 (germline): SGHRS, YFSETQ. What was sequenced was blood. The chain carries TRBV5-1 and TRBJ1-5; no clear D. This TCR was sampled from a male donor with ankylosing spondylitis or in good health (not recorded which). The CDR3 DNA follows: TGCGCCAGCAGCTCGGGTGGGTCCAATCAGCCCCAGCATTTT. This translates into CASSSGGSNQPQHF.